Included here is one T cell receptor (beta chain) sequence, with context. A few counts support this clone. Its antigen specificity is not known. Within one base of it there is no much larger clone, and no base qualities were kept. Libraries were prepared through the immunoSEQ multiplex PCR assay. For the multiplex PCR, a mixture combining 60 forward primers for TCR Vbeta segments and 13 reverse primers for TCR Jbeta segments was used. A multiplex PCR assay on genomic DNA amplified the CDR3 region of rearranged TCR beta genes. The amplified TCR beta libraries were sequenced on the Illumina HiSeq System as 87-base-pair reads. The original pipeline was this. In a later analysis, 80 million or so unique TCR beta chains were counted across the approximately 620 repertoires, and about 10 million of these chains were shared by at least two donors. A nearest-neighbor algorithm error-corrected the raw reads and collapsed the reads into unique sequences, merging closely related sequences to remove PCR and sequencing errors. CDR3 sequences were aligned to IMGT reference sequences to assign V, D and J gene segments. Each retained sequence needed at least a six-nucleotide match to both a V gene segment and a J gene segment. A rearrangement counted as productive if the CDR3 had no stop codons and remained in frame with V and J, and every other rearrangement counted as non-productive. Following IMGT convention, CDR3 was defined as the stretch from the second conserved V-encoded cysteine up to the conserved J-encoded phenylalanine. The earlier analysis of some 600 of the donors excluded sequences that lacked an unambiguous match to a single V gene segment. An earlier analysis of 450 to 650 of the donors called V segments functional above 56.7% productive rearrangements and segregating when the between-donor standard deviation exceeded 5%. To diagnose cytomegalovirus status from the catalog of TCR beta chain sequences, a statistical classification framework was built. In a later analysis, TCR nucleotide sequences were compared against IMGT/GENE-DB human TR gene sequences so that V and J genes could be assigned. In a later analysis, CDR3 sequences and most-parsimonious VDJ recombination scenarios were assigned using the TCRdist pipeline. A later analysis defined each TCR beta chain by its CDR3 amino acid sequence plus V-gene family, and excluded reads lacking a unique V-gene family. To address suspected cross-contamination and a sequencing artifact, a later analysis removed 550 to 750 highly shared, low-generation-probability nucleotide sequences. In a later analysis, a clonal expansion index was calculated for each public chain from normalized within-repertoire ranks of inferred template counts. In a later analysis, generation probabilities were computed with a VDJ recombination model fitted to out-of-frame rearrangements, and the resulting probabilities were checked against IGoR. Hypergeometric tests were used in a later analysis to score TCR-TCR, TCR-HLA and TCR-CMV co-occurrence, with a repertoire-size bias correction applied to the TCR pairs. False discovery rates were estimated in a later analysis by permuting HLA or CMV assignments 20 times. In a later analysis, co-occurring TCRs were grouped using DBSCAN, and TCRdist sequence similarity was added for clustering within HLA-allele-positive subsets. For co-occurrence clustering, repertoires with fewer than 30,000 or more than 120,000 public chains were excluded, along with a handful of repertoires with anomalous nucleotide sharing. The clones in this table, taken by TCRdb from immuneACCESS, are in-frame only. Not every clone is retained; where verified, under half of the shortfall comes from an unresolved V gene, and the cause of the rest is unknown. The V and J calls and the clone size are those of that table, but D and trimming were determined from the DNA. The table for this sample lists 200,000 to 250,000 clones; around 80% of them were counted only once. The top ten clonotypes cover approximately 0.5% of the sample.

Reading the germline V gene gives CDR1 MRHNA and CDR2 SNTAGT. A distance of 10 bases separates the germline ends of V and J, which lose 3 bases and 8 bases respectively. The CDR3, from cysteine to phenylalanine, totals 13 residues. Solely the CDR3 DNA is kept, with 39 bases framed from the first base. In total, over 600 healthy bone marrow donors made up the cohort. Cohort members were all nominally healthy when sampled, although unrecorded immune exposures were likely present. The donor tested CMV seronegative and was one of the 352 seronegative cohort members. Each donor provided a peripheral blood sample, and peripheral blood mononuclear cells were used for TCR beta sequencing. The Qiagen DNeasy Blood Extraction Kit was used to extract genomic DNA from the blood cell samples. These data come from a study of cytomegalovirus exposure and HLA in healthy donors (dated by TCRdb to about 2017). Looking at the study overall: In an earlier analysis of under 600 of the donors, roughly 300 Gb of sequence data and some 120 million unique TCR beta sequences from about 190 million T cells were reported. An early release that covered about 600 HLA-typed donors contained approximately 300 gigabases of sequencing data and approximately 85 million unique TCR sequences. Of the 398 genotyped donors, 75% to 85% were placed in the genetic ancestry cluster associated with self-reported Caucasian donors. The aim of the study was to test whether cataloging public T cell receptors could identify signatures of past pathogen exposure. The T cell repertoires of 700 or so subjects were profiled by immunosequencing and related to cytomegalovirus serostatus. A separate validation cohort of approximately 130 different subjects was used in addition to the roughly 620-subject first cohort. The study combined high-throughput TCR immunosequencing, statistical association of individual TCRs with disease status, and machine learning to predict cytomegalovirus infection status. In a later analysis, previously published TCR beta repertoires from hundreds of donors were re-analyzed and high-resolution HLA genotyping was added so that TCR occurrence patterns could be studied. In the later analysis, no new phenotypic data were used to find candidate immune exposures; instead, reliance was placed on TCR beta sequences and their occurrence across donors. In an earlier analysis of several hundred of the donors, high-throughput TCR beta sequencing was used to judge whether each TCR beta V gene segment behaved as functional or pseudogenic. Donor age, sex, ethnicity and CMV serostatus were collected together with the repertoire data. A later genetic analysis used genome-wide SNP genotypes for about 65% of the roughly 700 donors, treating that subset as a discovery cohort. All discovery cohort repertoires had been generated using a single sequencing platform. HLA typing included class I and class II loci at four-digit resolution. Typing coverage differed by locus: A, B, C, DRB1 and DQB1 were typed in roughly 620-630 donors, DQA1 in about 510, DPA1 in approximately 610, and DPB1 in 472. Four or five DR-DQ haplotypes were handled as single units for association and clustering, since linkage in the cohort was strong. Across approximately 400 genotyped donors of the cohort, an average of roughly 250,000 unique TCR beta nucleotide sequences per donor were sequenced, and approximately 19% of those sequences were non-productive. Beyond this particular receptor, the publication reports: Most TCR sequences were observed very rarely across donors, whereas some public TCRs were present in many individuals. According to the authors, the approach could potentially be generalized to other disease states and immunological phenotypes. The earlier analysis of 587 of the donors excluded around 17 rarely observed V segments, including chromosome 9 orphons, because counts were too low. A later analysis reported that several top co-occurrence clusters appeared linked to parvovirus B19, influenza, CMV and Epstein-Barr virus. In the study, 164 TCR beta chains were listed as associated with cytomegalovirus. In a later analysis, most CMV-associated TCR beta chains were found to appear HLA-restricted, with HLA associations seemingly driven largely by CMV exposure. The classifier was reported to diagnose cytomegalovirus status with high specificity and sensitivity in both the original and validation cohorts. For the cohort, immune exposure information was limited to CMV serostatus. Compared with the approximately 700-donor mean, donors in an Asian-associated ancestry cluster had fewer N-insertions in productive TCRs, according to a later genetic analysis. A few of the identified cytomegalovirus-associated TCR beta chains were confirmed in vitro to be specific for cytomegalovirus antigens. The presence/absence analyses assumed that sequencing depth was roughly uniform across donors, and that assumption may not be true. Because HLA typing was unavailable for some donors at each locus, only the typed subset was used in association tests. Correlated functional status among segregating V segments might reflect linkage disequilibrium, but an unknown experimental factor could not be ruled out. An earlier analysis of approximately 530 of the donors showed that most TCR beta V segments appeared in productive rearrangements either about 87% or about 30% of the time, which broadly matched IMGT annotations. Assigning TCR associations to individual alleles was difficult when HLA alleles, especially DR and DQ, strongly co-occurred. In a later analysis, TCR association rates were found to vary across HLA loci, with the most associated TCRs seen for DRB1 alleles and the fewest for HLA-C alleles. Some IMGT-functional V segments, including TRBV6-2 and TRBV6-3, could not be told apart with the 87-base-pair reads, so those segments were excluded. A group of highly shared sequence variants was considered likely to be a technical artifact of the sequencing pipeline. A later analysis found that HLA-associated TCR beta chains were more clonally expanded and had lower generation probabilities than equally common non-associated chains. The cohort was sequenced for TCR beta chains only, and without alpha or paired-chain data the features that could be detected were limited. A further reported finding was that TCR beta sequences accurately predicted the HLA-A and HLA-B alleles for most subjects in the first cohort. Specific HLA alleles were associated with some 15,000 TCR beta sequences at a false discovery rate of 0.05 in a later analysis. An association between a missense DCLRE1C variant and V-gene and J-gene trimming of TCR beta chains was found in a later genetic analysis and replicated in an independent cohort.

This TCR derives from a woman between 40 and 50 years old in good health and CMV-seronegative. The specimen was PBMCs. This chain is built from TRBV6-4 and TRBJ1-4; the D gene cannot be named for sure. The CDR3 reads CASSEITGEKLFF. The DNA is TGTGCCAGCAGTGAGATTACCGGGGAAAAACTGTTTTTT.